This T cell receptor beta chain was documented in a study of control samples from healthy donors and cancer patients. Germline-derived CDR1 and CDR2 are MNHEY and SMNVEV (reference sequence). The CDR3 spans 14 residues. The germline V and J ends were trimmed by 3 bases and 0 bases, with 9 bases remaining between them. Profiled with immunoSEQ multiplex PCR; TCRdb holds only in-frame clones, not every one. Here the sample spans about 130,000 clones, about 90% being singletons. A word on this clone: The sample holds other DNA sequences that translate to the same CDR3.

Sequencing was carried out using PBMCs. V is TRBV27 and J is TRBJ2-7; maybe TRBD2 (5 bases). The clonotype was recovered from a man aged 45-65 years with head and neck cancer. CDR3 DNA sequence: TGTGCCAGCAGTTTCGGAGGCAGCTCCTACGAGCAGTACTTC. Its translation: CASSFGGSSYEQYF.